A selection of T cell receptor beta chains follows, all from one sample in a study of control samples from healthy donors and cancer patients. Measured with immunoSEQ multiplex PCR; TCRdb has only the in-frame clones, and not every one. The sample carries about 24,000 clones, 75% to 85% recorded once. Sequences were obtained from PBMCs. The receptor source for this set is a man aged 60 to 69 with head and neck cancer. Both conserved end residues are part of each CDR3. D genes are given only for firm matches. Clone sizes are given selectively: once, few, many, or a class where the clone is expanded.

12,TRBV7-9,-,-,TRBJ2-7,TGTGCCAGCAGCCCTAGAGGGAGCGAGCAGTACTTC,CASSPRGSEQYF
14,TRBV6-5,TRBD1,-,TRBJ1-3,TGTGCCAGCAGCCTGTGGACAGGTGGAAACACCATATATTTT,CASSLWTGGNTIYF
14,TRBV19,-,-,TRBJ1-1,TGTGCCAGTAGTATAGGTGTCCGATCCCCTAAAGCTTTCTTT,CASSIGVRSPKAFF
15,TRBV11-3,-,-,TRBJ2-1,TGTGCCAGCAGCCTTTGGGATCCCCTTTACAATGAGCAGTTCTTC,CASSLWDPLYNEQFF
14,TRBV11-3,-,-,TRBJ2-4,TGTGCCAGCAGCAGCGGGTCGGGCAAAAACATTCAGTACTTC,CASSSGSGKNIQYF
17,TRBV4-1,-,-,TRBJ1-1,TGCGCCAGCAGAAAAGCGGATTTGGGTTTCAGTGTCTCAGAAGCTTTCTTT,CASRKADLGFSVSEAFF
16,TRBV10-3,-,-,TRBJ1-3,TGTGCCATCAGTGAGGTGTTGACAGACTCTGGAAACACCATATATTTT,CAISEVLTDSGNTIYF
15,TRBV19,-,-,TRBJ1-1,TGTGCCAGTAGTATCGCCCCGGGGTCGGGGACTGAAGCTTTCTTT,CASSIAPGSGTEAFF
12,TRBV5-1,-,-,TRBJ1-2,TGCGCCAGCAGTTGGGGGCTCTATGGCTACACCTTC,CASSWGLYGYTF
15,TRBV9,-,once,TRBJ1-1,TGTGCCAGCAGCGTAGTAGACAGTGGGAACACTGAAGCTTTCTTT,CASSVVDSGNTEAFF
14,TRBV10-1,-,-,TRBJ2-3,TGCGCCAGCAGTGAAAGGGCTAGGGAAGATACGCAGTATTTT,CASSERAREDTQYF
15,TRBV28,-,-,TRBJ1-2,TGTGCCAGCAGTCCTCGACAGTTACGAACTATCGGCTACACCTTC,CASSPRQLRTIGYTF
15,TRBV19,TRBD1,once,TRBJ2-3,TGTGCCAGTAGTAGTGGGGACAGGGGAATAGATACGCAGTATTTT,CASSSGDRGIDTQYF
13,TRBV12-3/TRBV12-4,-,-,TRBJ2-7,TGTGCCAGCAGTTTTGAGGGTTTCAACGAGCAGTACTTC,CASSFEGFNEQYF
11,TRBV6-5,-,few,TRBJ2-1,TGTGCCAGCACTCAGATGAATGAGCAGTTCTTC,CASTQMNEQFF
14,TRBV7-2,-,-,TRBJ2-7,TGTGCCAGCAGCTTAAGGGCAGTCACCTACGAGCAGTACTTC,CASSLRAVTYEQYF
15,TRBV6-5,-,medium-sized,TRBJ2-3,TGTGCCAGCAGTTACTCGTACGGGACCCCCGGGACGCAGTATTTT,CASSYSYGTPGTQYF
17,TRBV3-1/TRBV3-2,-,-,TRBJ2-1,TGTGCCAGCAGCGGTGGGCGTTCAGAAATCCAGTTAAATGAGCAGTTCTTC,CASSGGRSEIQLNEQFF
15,TRBV15,-,few,TRBJ2-7,TGTGCCACCAGCAACCTTGCTGGGGGGTTCTACGAGCAGTACTTC,CATSNLAGGFYEQYF